These 29 T cell receptor beta chains share one sample of origin, sequenced in a study of breast tumors, draining lymph nodes, adjacent tissues. TCRdb recomputed calls from the multiplex PCR reads with MiXCR, one row per CDR3 protein. The sample records just under 65,000 distinct CDR3 sequences, roughly 50% being singletons. Specimen: breast tumor tissue. The receptors derive from a female donor with breast cancer. Some clones in this sample may be carry-over from other donors' samples.

This clonotype was seen at least ten times. The chain has TRBV7-8 and TRBJ2-3; a possible D gene is TRBD2 (6 bases). Germline CDR1 reads SGHVS; CDR2 reads FQNEAQ. This CDR3 is built from 19 residues. The V end was cut by 5 bases, the J end by 2 bases, with 26 bases between. The CDR3 loop reads CASSARLLTRGLITDTQYF. The DNA of the CDR3 is TGTGCCAGCAGCGCTCGACTACTAACGCGGGGCCTGATCACAGATACGCAGTATTTT. The variable domain in full, completed from reference TRBV7-8 and TRBJ2-3, reads GAGVSQSPRYKVAKRGQDVALRCDPISGHVSLFWYQQALGQGPEFLTYFQNEAQLDKSGLPSDRFFAERPEGSVSTLKIQRTQQEDSAVYLCASSARLLTRGLITDTQYFGPGTRLTVL.

This clonotype was observed many times. V and J are TRBV30 and TRBJ2-1; D uncertain. The CDR3 runs 12 residues. Per germline, CDR1 GTSNPN and CDR2 SVGIG (reference sequence). V dropped 4 bases and J dropped 4 bases, with 8 bases sitting between them. Written as DNA, the CDR3 is TGTGCCTGGAATCCGGTATACAATGAGCAGTTCTTC. Translation: CAWNPVYNEQFF.

This rearrangement joins TRBV19 to TRBJ2-1, with TRBD2 identical over 10 bases. This CDR3 comprises 15 residues. Germline CDR1 is LNHDA and CDR2 is SQIVND (reference sequence). Trimming at V came to 5 bases and at J to 5 bases, leaving 6 bases not matched to a gene. CDR3 in DNA: TGTGCCAGTAGTTTCGGGACTAGCGCCAACAATGAGCAGTTCTTC. It yields the protein CASSFGTSANNEQFF.

Worth noting for this clonotype: The CDR3 does not end in the conserved phenylalanine or tryptophan, so this is likely a read error. The chain carries TRBV2 and TRBJ1-4; a possible D gene is TRBD1 (6 bases). Deletions cut 3 bases from V and 5 bases from J, with 10 bases between. CDR3 size: 14 residues. Germline lookup yields CDR1 SNHLY and CDR2 FYNNEI. CDR3 sequence: CASSDGGSNEKLFV. In DNA form, the CDR3 reads TGTGCCAGCAGTGATGGGGGCTCAAATGAAAAACTGTTTGTC.

With regard to this clonotype: Compared with germline, one end of the junction differs, possibly owing to a read error. The rearrangement links TRBV20-1 to TRBJ2-6, with D possibly TRBD1 on 5 matching bases. From germline, CDR1 is DFQATT and CDR2 SNEGSKA (reference sequence). The CDR3 has 12 amino acids. The CDR3 nucleotides are TGCAGTGCTCCCACTGGGGCCAACGTCCTGCCTTTC. It yields the protein CSAPTGANVLPF.

This sequence joins TRBV7-9 and TRBJ2-3, with 14 bases matching TRBD2. In germline, CDR1 is SEHNR, CDR2 FQNEAQ (reference sequence). The length of the CDR3 is 17 residues. Trimming cost V 2 bases and J 10 bases; bases outside gene matches: 11. CDR3 coding DNA: TGTGCCAGCAGCTTAAAGGGACTAGCGGGAGCGGCTGATCCGCAGTATTTT. Residues: CASSLKGLAGAADPQYF.

J is TRBJ1-2 and V is TRBV9, with TRBD1 matching 8 bases. Looked up from germline, CDR1 is SGDLS and CDR2 is YYNGEE. This CDR3 contains 16 residues. V was clipped by 4 bases and J by 3 bases; unmatched bases: 11. CDR3 amino acids: CASSTQLPGGDYGYTF. The CDR3 nucleotides read TGTGCCAGCAGCACACAGCTCCCAGGGGGCGACTATGGCTACACCTTC.

This clonotype was observed many times. V usage is TRBV4-1 and J usage is TRBJ2-3; no clear D. V gave up 4 bases and J gave up 4 bases, with 9 bases separating them. The germline CDR1 and CDR2 sequences are MGHRA and YSYEKL. The CDR3 totals 13 residues. CDR3: CASSLDPPDTQYF. CDR3 DNA sequence: TGCGCCAGCAGCCTCGACCCACCAGATACGCAGTATTTT.

This chain connects TRBV28 to TRBJ2-7, with 13 positions matching TRBD2. CDR1 and CDR2 (germline): MDHEN, SYDVKM. V lost 5 bases to trimming and J lost 5 bases; unmatched junction nucleotides: 6. This CDR3 has 15 residues. The CDR3 nucleotides are TGTGCCAGCAGTCCCGGACTAGCGGGAGTCGACGAGCAGTACTTC. It encodes CASSPGLAGVDEQYF.

This clonotype was picked up one time. J is TRBJ1-3 and V is TRBV20-1, with TRBD1 matching over 7 bases. The CDR3 is 17 residues long. Trimming at V came to 1 base and at J to 8 bases, leaving 17 bases not matched to a gene. Germline V gene sequence: CDR1 DFQATT, CDR2 SNEGSKA (reference sequence). The CDR3 coding sequence is TGCAGTGCTAGAGGGACAGGTGCGGTCAACTATGGCTACACCATATATTTT. Translation: CSARGTGAVNYGYTIYF.

This sequence joins TRBV7-8 and TRBJ2-3, with D perhaps given as TRBD1 or TRBD2 (6 bases each). The CDR3 has 14 amino acids. V was pared by 3 bases and J by 11 bases, with 18 bases between. Germline CDR1 is SGHVS and CDR2 is FQNEAQ. CDR3 nucleotides: TGTGCCAGCAGCTTGGGGGGCTCCTACAATGAGCAGTATTTT. Its protein product is CASSLGGSYNEQYF.

The chain employs TRBV7-2 and TRBJ2-1; a possible D gene is TRBD2 (5 bases). This CDR3 has 13 amino acids. Germline CDR1 SGHTA, CDR2 FQGNSA. The CDR3 DNA reads TGTGCTGGCAGCTTAAGCGTGGAGGATGAGCAGTTCTTC. Protein product: CAGSLSVEDEQFF.

This chain links TRBV11-2 with TRBJ2-5; D unresolved. The end of the DNA aligns better with TRBJ2-7, so the J call may be wrong. The CDR3 extends over 16 amino acids. The germline CDR1 and CDR2 sequences are SGHAT and FQNNGV. CDR3 DNA: TGTGCCAGCAGCCCCGGCAAGGGAACGACGAACTACGAGCAGTACTTC. It yields the protein CASSPGKGTTNYEQYF.

The chain joins TRBV20-1 to TRBJ2-7, with a weak D call TRBD2 (5 bases). This CDR3 is 12 amino acids long. V lost 3 bases and J 6 bases, leaving 12 bases between the germline ends. Germline assignment: CDR1 DFQATT and CDR2 SNEGSKA (reference sequence). The CDR3 nucleotides read TGCAGTGCTAGGGAGGTCTGGGGCGAGCAGTACTTC. It translates to CSAREVWGEQYF.

This clonotype was seen repeatedly, ten times or more. This chain uses TRBV20-1 with TRBJ2-1; no clear D. V was shortened by 2 bases and J by 8 bases, with 4 bases between the two germline ends. CDR3 size: 10 residues. Germline-derived CDR1 and CDR2 are DFQATT and SNEGSKA (reference sequence). Here the CDR3 reads CSARRDEQFF. DNA for the CDR3: TGCAGTGCTAGAAGGGATGAGCAGTTCTTC.

The chain recombines TRBV4-1 with TRBJ1-6; 7 bases agree with TRBD1. The length of the CDR3 is 15 residues. Trimming cost V 5 bases and J 4 bases; bases outside gene matches: 5. Germline V gene lookup returns CDR1 MGHRA and CDR2 YSYEKL. CDR3 bases: TGCGCCAGCAGCGTCCGGGACAGATATAATTCACCCCTCCACTTT. As protein: CASSVRDRYNSPLHF.

There are many counts of this clonotype. The rearrangement joins TRBV10-3 to TRBJ1-5; possibly TRBD1 for D (5 bases). The CDR3 sequence is 14 residues long. Looked up from germline, CDR1 is ENHRY and CDR2 is SYGVKD. V dropped 6 bases and J dropped 1 base, with 10 bases sitting between them. CDR3 DNA: TGTGCCATCAGCCCGGGACTGAGCAATCAGCCCCAGCATTTT. Protein product: CAISPGLSNQPQHF.

The sample holds many counts of this clonotype. This rearrangement joins TRBV20-1 to TRBJ2-7; 9 bases align to TRBD1. With V trimmed by 3 bases and J by 5 bases, 8 bases remained unmatched. The CDR3 has 14 residues. Germline V gives CDR1 DFQATT, CDR2 SNEGSKA (reference sequence). The CDR3: CSAREGTGYHEQYF. CDR3 DNA: TGCAGTGCTAGGGAGGGGACAGGGTACCACGAGCAGTACTTC.

This clonotype was detected a few times. The rearrangement joins TRBV20-1 to TRBJ1-4; D is ambiguous. The CDR3 covers 11 residues. Trimming left V 7 bases short and J 8 bases short, with 11 bases between. Per the germline V gene, CDR1 is DFQATT and CDR2 is SNEGSKA (reference sequence). The CDR3 sequence is CSVGSPEKLFF. The CDR3 DNA sequence: TGCAGTGTTGGATCCCCGGAAAAACTGTTTTTT.

This clonotype was detected ten times or more. The chain has TRBV4-2 and TRBJ2-6; D is perhaps TRBD1 or TRBD2 (6 bases each). Trimming left V 4 bases short and J 2 bases short, with 21 bases between. CDR1 and CDR2 from the germline V gene are LGHNA and YNFKEQ. CDR3 size: 19 residues. CDR3 in DNA: TGTGCCAGCAGCCTCTTCGGGGGCCTAACTCCCCCTGGGGCCAACGTCCTGACTTTC. This sequence encodes CASSLFGGLTPPGANVLTF.

The table lists this clonotype with a few counts. This chain uses TRBV5-1 with TRBJ2-2; TRBD2 matches at 10 bases. The CDR3 contains 21 residues. The junction had 14 bases not matched to a gene; V was cut back by 0 bases and J by 0 bases. Germline assignment: CDR1 SGHRS and CDR2 YFSETQ. Here the CDR3 reads CASSLAGWTSGTYSNTGELFF. CDR3 nucleotide sequence: TGCGCCAGCAGCTTGGCCGGGTGGACTAGCGGAACCTACTCGAACACCGGGGAGCTGTTTTTT.

The CDR3 DNA is TGTGCCAGCAGCGGGGTCACAGATACGCAGTATTTT. Translation: CASSGVTDTQYF. The chain employs TRBV7-8 and TRBJ2-3; no firm D call. Germline V gives CDR1 SGHVS, CDR2 FQNEAQ. Trimming pared 5 bases from V and 2 bases from J, leaving 5 bases between. The CDR3 length is 12 residues.

This rearrangement joins TRBV4-1 to TRBJ2-1; 16 positions agree with TRBD2. This CDR3 region has 20 residues. With V trimmed by 4 bases and J by 2 bases, 11 bases remained unmatched. Per germline, CDR1 MGHRA and CDR2 YSYEKL. The DNA of the CDR3 is TGCGCCAGCAGCCTCAAACCGGGACTAGCGGGAGGGAATACCTACAATGAGCAGTTCTTC. Translated, it gives CASSLKPGLAGGNTYNEQFF.

This clonotype was counted at least ten times. The genes are TRBV5-1 and TRBJ2-7; D may be TRBD1 (6 bases). Looked up from germline, CDR1 is SGHRS and CDR2 is YFSETQ. With 2 bases removed from V and 3 bases from J, the gap between germline ends came to 15 bases. There are 15 residues in the CDR3. CDR3: CASSLQGSSGYEQYF. In nucleotides, the CDR3 is TGCGCCAGCAGCTTACAGGGAAGTTCAGGCTACGAGCAGTACTTC.

The V gene is TRBV6-5, the J gene TRBJ1-2; D is uncertain. The CDR3 runs 13 residues. Trimming removed 5 bases from V and 5 bases from J, with 12 bases in between. CDR1 and CDR2 from the germline V gene are MNHEY and SVGAGI. The CDR3 sequence: CASSPGRLYGYTF. The CDR3 bases are TGTGCCAGCAGTCCCGGACGCCTTTATGGCTACACCTTC.

This clonotype was recorded at least ten times. The chain joins TRBV7-6 to TRBJ2-7, with a possible D match to TRBD2 (6 bases). Trimming cost V 5 bases and J 2 bases, with 16 bases left between them. Germline values: CDR1 SGHVS, CDR2 FNYEAQ. CDR3 size: 15 residues. CDR3 nucleotides: TGTGCCAGCAGCCCCGTTGGAGGGGCGGCCTACGAGCAGTACTTC. Encoded protein: CASSPVGGAAYEQYF.

The rearrangement joins TRBV9 to TRBJ1-2; D may be TRBD1 (5 bases). V was pared by 0 bases and J by 2 bases, with 5 bases between. Germline CDR1 is SGDLS and CDR2 is YYNGEE. This CDR3 spans 13 amino acids. CDR3 bases: TGTGCCAGCAGCGTAGACAGGAACTATGGCTACACCTTC. It is translated as CASSVDRNYGYTF.

J is TRBJ2-7 and V is TRBV4-2, with D perhaps assigned TRBD1 or TRBD2 (5 bases each). This CDR3 contains 14 residues. Germline lookup yields CDR1 LGHNA and CDR2 YNFKEQ. Between the trimmed V and J ends, which lost 4 bases and 7 bases, there was a span of 17 bases. The CDR3 is CASSLRDGAGEQYF. The CDR3, as DNA: TGTGCCAGCAGCCTTAGGGACGGCGCAGGGGAGCAGTACTTC.

This clonotype is labeled medium-sized. The chain employs TRBV2 and TRBJ1-6, with 9 bases lining up with TRBD1. V shed 7 bases and J 10 bases; nucleotides not matched to a gene: 8. CDR1 and CDR2 (germline): SNHLY, FYNNEI. CDR3 length: 14 amino acids. Here the CDR3 reads CASKGGTGLSPLHF. For the CDR3, the DNA is TGTGCCAGCAAAGGAGGGACAGGGCTCTCACCCCTCCACTTT.